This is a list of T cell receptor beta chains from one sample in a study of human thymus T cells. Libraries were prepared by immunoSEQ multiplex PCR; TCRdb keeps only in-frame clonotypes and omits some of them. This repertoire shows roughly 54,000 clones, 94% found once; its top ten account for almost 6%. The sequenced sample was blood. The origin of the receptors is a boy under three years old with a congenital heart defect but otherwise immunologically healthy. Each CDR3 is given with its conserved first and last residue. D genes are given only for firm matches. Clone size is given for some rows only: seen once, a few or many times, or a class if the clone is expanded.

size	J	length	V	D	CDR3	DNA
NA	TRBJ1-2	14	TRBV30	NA	CAWSPLRDLYGYTF	TGTGCCTGGAGTCCACTCCGGGACCTTTATGGCTACACCTTC
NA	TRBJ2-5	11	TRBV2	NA	CASRAEETQYF	TGTGCCAGCAGGGCCGAAGAGACCCAGTACTTC
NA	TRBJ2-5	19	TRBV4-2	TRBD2	CASSQGERIAGAGQETQYF	TGTGCCAGCAGCCAAGGCGAGCGGATAGCGGGGGCGGGACAAGAGACCCAGTACTTC
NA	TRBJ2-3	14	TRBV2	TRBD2	CASSGGTSADTQYF	TGTGCCAGCAGTGGAGGGACTAGCGCAGATACGCAGTATTTT
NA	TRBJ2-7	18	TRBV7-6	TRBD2	CASGGWASGRERWDEQYF	TGTGCCAGCGGTGGTTGGGCTAGCGGGAGGGAACGTTGGGACGAGCAGTACTTC
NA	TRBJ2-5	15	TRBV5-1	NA	CASSLAPRQEGTQYF	TGCGCCAGCAGCTTGGCCCCCAGACAGGAAGGGACCCAGTACTTC
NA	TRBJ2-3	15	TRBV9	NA	CASSVAARVADTQYF	TGTGCCAGCAGCGTAGCGGCCAGGGTGGCAGATACGCAGTATTTT
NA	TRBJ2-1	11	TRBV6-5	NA	CASSYGDTQFF	TGTGCCAGCAGTTATGGGGACACGCAGTTCTTC
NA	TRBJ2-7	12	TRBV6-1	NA	CASSEVYYEQYF	TGTGCCAGCAGTGAAGTGTATTACGAGCAGTACTTC
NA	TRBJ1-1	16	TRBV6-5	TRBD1	CASSYWSGTANTEAFF	TGTGCCAGCAGTTACTGGTCCGGGACAGCGAACACTGAAGCTTTCTTT
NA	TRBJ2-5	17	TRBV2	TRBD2	CASSTRRGSLLEETQYF	TGTGCCAGCAGCACTCGGCGCGGGAGCCTACTTGAAGAGACCCAGTACTTC
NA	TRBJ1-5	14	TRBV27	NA	CASSKIYSNQPQHF	TGTGCCAGCAGTAAGATTTATAGCAATCAGCCCCAGCATTTT
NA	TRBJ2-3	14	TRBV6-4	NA	CASSVQGGTDTQYF	TGTGCCAGCAGTGTACAGGGAGGGACAGATACGCAGTATTTT
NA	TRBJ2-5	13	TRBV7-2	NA	CASSRDRGETQYF	TGTGCCAGCAGCCGTGATAGAGGGGAGACCCAGTACTTC
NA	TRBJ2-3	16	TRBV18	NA	CASSPSQQDLLDTQYF	TGTGCCAGCTCACCAAGTCAACAGGATCTGTTGGATACGCAGTATTTT
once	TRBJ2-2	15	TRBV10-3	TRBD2	CAIRPTSGVAGELFF	TGTGCCATCAGACCGACTAGCGGGGTGGCCGGGGAGCTGTTTTTT
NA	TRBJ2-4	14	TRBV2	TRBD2	CASKGGGDKNIQYF	TGTGCCAGCAAGGGCGGGGGGGATAAAAACATTCAGTACTTC
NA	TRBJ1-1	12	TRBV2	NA	CASNDNGPEAFF	TGTGCCAGCAATGACAACGGCCCTGAAGCTTTCTTT
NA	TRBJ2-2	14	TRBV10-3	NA	CAIRGRGNTGELFF	TGTGCCATCCGGGGCCGGGGGAACACCGGGGAGCTGTTTTTT
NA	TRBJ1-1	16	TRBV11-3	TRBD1	CASSPRQGVRYTEAFF	TGTGCCAGCAGCCCTAGACAGGGGGTCCGATACACTGAAGCTTTCTTT
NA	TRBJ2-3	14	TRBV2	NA	CASSETGGTDTQYF	TGTGCCAGCAGTGAAACGGGGGGCACAGATACGCAGTATTTT
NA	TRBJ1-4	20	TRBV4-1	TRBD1	CASSQDIRTGLGATNEKLFF	TGCGCCAGCAGCCAAGATATACGGACAGGGCTGGGGGCAACTAATGAAAAACTGTTTTTT
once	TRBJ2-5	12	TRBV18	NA	CASSPYAETQYF	TGTGCCAGCTCACCATATGCGGAGACCCAGTACTTC
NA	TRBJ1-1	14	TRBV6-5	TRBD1	CASKRDRSNTEAFF	TGTGCCAGCAAAAGGGACAGATCAAACACTGAAGCTTTCTTT
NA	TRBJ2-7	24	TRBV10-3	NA	CAISESAMGSRLRGSRYFSYEQYF	TGTGCCATCAGTGAGTCAGCCATGGGCTCCCGGCTCCGCGGCTCCCGTTATTTTAGCTACGAGCAGTACTTC
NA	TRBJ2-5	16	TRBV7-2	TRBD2	CASSLELAVLKATQYF	TGTGCCAGCAGCTTAGAACTAGCGGTCTTAAAGGCGACCCAGTACTTC
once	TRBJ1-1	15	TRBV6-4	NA	CASSDSSEPNTEAFF	TGTGCCAGCAGTGACTCGTCAGAGCCGAACACTGAAGCTTTCTTT
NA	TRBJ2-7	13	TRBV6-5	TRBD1	CASSGRQGYEQYF	TGTGCCAGCTCGGGGCGACAGGGCTACGAGCAGTACTTC
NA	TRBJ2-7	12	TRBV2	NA	CASSQESYEQYF	TGTGCCAGCAGTCAGGAGTCCTACGAGCAGTACTTC
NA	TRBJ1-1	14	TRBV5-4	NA	CASSLTGFNTEAFF	TGTGCCAGCAGCTTGACAGGCTTTAACACTGAAGCTTTCTTT
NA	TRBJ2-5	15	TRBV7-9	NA	CASSPEMEYQETQYF	TGTGCCAGCAGCCCAGAGATGGAGTACCAAGAGACCCAGTACTTC
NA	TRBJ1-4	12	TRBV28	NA	CASSLYRGELFF	TGTGCCAGCAGTTTATATAGGGGGGAACTGTTTTTT
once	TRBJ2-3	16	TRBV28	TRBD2	CASSPLAGEIPDTQYF	TGTGCCAGCAGTCCTCTGGCGGGAGAGATCCCAGATACGCAGTATTTT
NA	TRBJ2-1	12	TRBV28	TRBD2	CASSSAGTSAFF	TGTGCCAGCAGTTCAGCCGGGACTAGCGCTTTCTTC
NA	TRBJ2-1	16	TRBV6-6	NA	CASSPAGSLSYNEQFF	TGTGCCAGCAGCCCCGCCGGCAGCCTCTCCTACAATGAGCAGTTCTTC
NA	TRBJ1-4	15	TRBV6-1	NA	CASSDWQGIGEKLFF	TGTGCCAGCAGTGATTGGCAGGGTATTGGAGAAAAACTGTTTTTT
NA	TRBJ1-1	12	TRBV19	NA	CASSIAPPEAFF	TGTGCCAGTAGTATAGCTCCTCCTGAAGCTTTCTTT